This T cell receptor beta chain was sequenced for a study of cytomegalovirus exposure and HLA in healthy donors. Sequencing used immunoSEQ multiplex PCR; TCRdb keeps in-frame clones, though not all of them. The sample consists of 140,000 to 150,000 clones, more than 85% of them appearing once. The sequence was collected from a young man in good health and CMV-seronegative. Sequencing was performed on PBMCs.

The CDR3 DNA reads as TGTGCCAGCAGTGACAAAATGAACACTGAAGCTTTCTTT. It encodes CASSDKMNTEAFF. This sequence joins TRBV6-1 and TRBJ1-1; D remains unclear. The CDR3 contains 13 residues. Trimming stripped 3 bases from V and 0 bases from J, with 5 bases between. Looked up from germline, CDR1 is MNHNS and CDR2 is SASEGT.